This TCR beta chain was profiled in a study of blood T cells in healthy people across ages. This clonotype has more than one count but fewer than ten. The target antigen is unknown. Germline V CDR1 and CDR2: SGHDN, FVKESK. The CDR3 has 12 amino acids. Trimming left V 8 bases short and J 8 bases short, with 14 bases between. Study-level results: Older individuals had lower TCR beta diversity per million T cells (the decline was roughly linear). Long-lived donors exceeded aged donors in naive CD4+ cells and diversity.

Using a J-beta primer mix together with a sample-barcoded 5' primer, a second PCR was run for roughly 7 to 12 cycles. TCRdb recomputed calls from the 5' RACE reads with MiXCR, one row per CDR3 protein. The sample includes 1.2 million to 1.5 million distinct CDR3 sequences, approximately 38% seen only once; the top ten take 7.9%. Sequencing used blood. This chain links TRBV14 with TRBJ2-3, with D perhaps being TRBD1 or TRBD2 (5 bases each). The receptor's source is a woman aged 18-29 years in good health. CDR3 in amino acids: CASGSTRGTQYF. CDR3 nucleotides: TGTGCCAGCGGGTCAACTAGGGGTACGCAGTATTTT.